Following are 15 T cell receptor beta chains from one sample sequenced in a study of T cell changes during pregnancy in multiple sclerosis. Using immunoSEQ multiplex PCR, the repertoire was profiled, and TCRdb retains in-frame clones only, with some absent. The sample lists 80,000 or so clones; roughly 94% were seen once. The sequencing here drew on peripheral blood, taken before pregnancy. The receptors stem from a female donor with multiple sclerosis, enrolled in a pregnancy study.

CDR3 DNA sequence: TGTGCCAGCAGCTTCCCCCAACGATCGGGGTCTCATGTGGACAATGAGCAGTTCTTC. This codes for CASSFPQRSGSHVDNEQFF. The genes are TRBV7-9 and TRBJ2-1; TRBD2 is a possible D gene (5 bases). V gave up 3 bases and J gave up 5 bases, with 26 bases separating them. Germline assignment: CDR1 SEHNR and CDR2 FQNEAQ (reference sequence). This CDR3 is built from 19 residues. The full variable domain, completed using reference TRBV7-9 and TRBJ2-1, is DTGVSQNPRHKITKRGQNVTFRCDPISEHNRLYWYRQTLGQGPEFLTYFQNEAQLEKSRLLSDRFSAERPKGSFSTLEIQRTEQGDSAMYLCASSFPQRSGSHVDNEQFFGPGTRLTVL.

CDR3 in amino acids: CASSFRLRDTEAFF. The CDR3 DNA reads TGTGCCAGCAGCTTTCGGTTGCGGGACACTGAAGCTTTCTTT. This sequence joins TRBV7-8 and TRBJ1-1; unclear D gene. Trimming removed 3 bases at V and 3 bases at J, with 11 bases between. Per the germline V gene, CDR1 is SGHVS and CDR2 is FQNEAQ. The CDR3 totals 14 residues.

A single count supports this clone. The chain joins TRBV30 to TRBJ1-6; maybe TRBD1 (5 bases). This CDR3 is built from 17 residues. Per germline, CDR1 GTSNPN and CDR2 SVGIG (reference sequence). Deletions cut 7 bases from V and 0 bases from J, with 19 bases between. The CDR3 loop reads CAFKQGTAYSYNSPLHF. The CDR3 DNA follows: TGTGCCTTTAAGCAGGGTACGGCTTACTCCTATAATTCACCCCTCCACTTT.

V is TRBV2 and J is TRBJ2-7, with 7 nucleotides matching TRBD1. V lost 4 bases to trimming and J lost 0 bases; unmatched junction nucleotides: 6. The CDR3 spans 15 residues. The germline CDR1 and CDR2 sequences are SNHLY and FYNNEI. Here the CDR3 DNA reads TGTGCCAGCAGTGCTGACAGGGCTCTCTCCTACGAGCAGTACTTC. Translation gives CASSADRALSYEQYF.

Comments on this clone: This CDR3 is also generated by other DNA sequences in the sample. The rearrangement joins TRBV9 to TRBJ2-7, with 8 bases fitting TRBD1. The CDR3 sequence is 14 residues long. Looked up from germline, CDR1 is SGDLS and CDR2 is YYNGEE. J lost 4 bases, V lost 0 bases, and 3 bases had no gene match. The CDR3 spells CASSVEGTGYEQYF. In nucleotides, the CDR3 is TGTGCCAGCAGCGTAGAAGGGACAGGATACGAGCAGTACTTC.

The chain couples TRBV9 to TRBJ2-1; 7 bases are shared with TRBD2. This CDR3 contains 12 residues. The V and J ends lost 6 bases and 5 bases, in that order; junction bases with no gene match: 2. Germline CDR1 SGDLS, CDR2 YYNGEE. CDR3 residues: CASTSGDNEQFF. In DNA, the CDR3 is TGTGCCAGCACGAGCGGGGACAATGAGCAGTTCTTC. The full variable domain, completed using reference TRBV9 and TRBJ2-1, is DSGVTQTPKHLITATGQRVTLRCSPRSGDLSVYWYQQSLDQGLQFLIQYYNGEERAKGNILERFSAQQFPDLHSELNLSSLELGDSALYFCASTSGDNEQFFGPGTRLTVL.

The CDR3 region has the DNA TGTGCCAGCAGTGAGGGCAGCCTTAACTATGGCTACACCTTC. It translates to CASSEGSLNYGYTF. This chain links TRBV2 with TRBJ1-2; D is undetermined. The germline V and J ends were trimmed by 3 bases and 1 base, with 9 bases remaining between them. CDR3 size: 14 residues. From germline, CDR1 is SNHLY and CDR2 FYNNEI.

This sequence joins TRBV29-1 and TRBJ1-2; 7 nucleotides match TRBD1. This CDR3 region has 13 residues. V gave up 0 bases and J gave up 8 bases; unmatched junction bases: 6. The germline V gene encodes CDR1 SQVTM and CDR2 ANQGSEA. CDR3 residues: CSVEDSGTAGYTF. Here the CDR3 DNA reads TGCAGCGTTGAAGATAGCGGGACAGCCGGCTACACCTTC.

The V call is TRBV2, the J call TRBJ2-1; 11 bases line up with TRBD1. This CDR3 comprises 15 residues. The trim removed 6 bases at V and 1 base at J, leaving 2 bases unmatched. Germline CDR1 SNHLY, CDR2 FYNNEI. CDR3 residues: CASRGDRGSYNEQFF. The CDR3 DNA follows: TGTGCCAGCAGGGGGGACAGGGGGTCCTACAATGAGCAGTTCTTC.

CDR3 sequence reads: CASSQGPRDFPFSGEVEKLFF. The CDR3 nucleotides are TGTGCCAGCAGCCAGGGCCCCCGGGACTTTCCCTTTTCTGGAGAGGTGGAAAAACTGTTTTTT. This chain joins TRBV7-6 and TRBJ1-4, with D possibly TRBD1 on 5 matching bases. The CDR3 consists of 21 residues. The germline gives CDR1 SGHVS, CDR2 FNYEAQ. V gave up 5 bases and J gave up 8 bases, with 36 bases separating them.

The chain links TRBV5-5 to TRBJ2-5; tentative D call: TRBD2 (5 bases). Germline CDR1 SGHKS, CDR2 YYEKEE (reference sequence). The CDR3 covers 14 residues. V gave up 0 bases and J gave up 7 bases, with 13 bases separating them. In DNA form, the CDR3 reads TGTGCCAGCAGCTTGGACAGATTTGAGGGGACCCAGTACTTC. It translates to CASSLDRFEGTQYF. The whole variable domain, filled in from reference TRBV5-5 and TRBJ2-5, reads DAGVTQSPTHLIKTRGQQVTLRCSPISGHKSVSWYQQVLGQGPQFIFQYYEKEERGRGNFPDRFSARQFPNYSSELNVNALLLGDSALYLCASSLDRFEGTQYFGPGTRLLVL.

The rearrangement uses TRBV11-3 and TRBJ2-2; 10 nucleotides match TRBD2. In germline, CDR1 is SGHNT, CDR2 YENEEA. Germline trimming cut 5 bases from V and 5 bases from J; bases unmatched to any gene: 2. CDR3 length: 14 amino acids. DNA for the CDR3: TGTGCCAGCAGCAGCGGGGGGGCAACCGGGGAGCTGTTTTTT. This translates into CASSSGGATGELFF.

The rearrangement uses TRBV9 and TRBJ2-3; TRBD1 matches at 10 bases. J gave up 6 bases and V 2 bases, and 12 bases lay outside the gene matches. The germline V gene encodes CDR1 SGDLS and CDR2 YYNGEE. This CDR3 is built from 17 residues. CDR3 residues: CASSVRRTGGLPDTQYF. The CDR3 bases are TGTGCCAGCAGCGTTCGCCGGACAGGGGGTCTTCCGGATACGCAGTATTTT.

The rearrangement uses TRBV6-1 and TRBJ1-2; weak D call: TRBD1 (6 bases). In germline, CDR1 is MNHNS, CDR2 SASEGT. The CDR3 length is 13 residues. The V and J ends lost 5 bases and 7 bases respectively, with 14 bases between them. CDR3 DNA sequence: TGTGCCAGCAGTCAAACCGGGACAATTGGCTACACCTTC. Protein product: CASSQTGTIGYTF.

This clone has a single count. The rearrangement joins TRBV5-1 to TRBJ2-5, with D possibly being TRBD1 (6 bases). The CDR3 has 14 residues. Trimming left V 4 bases short and J 1 base short, with 11 bases between. Germline-derived CDR1 and CDR2 are SGHRS and YFSETQ. The CDR3 sequence is CASSLGTLQETQYF. The DNA for the CDR3 is TGCGCCAGCAGCCTCGGGACACTCCAAGAGACCCAGTACTTC.